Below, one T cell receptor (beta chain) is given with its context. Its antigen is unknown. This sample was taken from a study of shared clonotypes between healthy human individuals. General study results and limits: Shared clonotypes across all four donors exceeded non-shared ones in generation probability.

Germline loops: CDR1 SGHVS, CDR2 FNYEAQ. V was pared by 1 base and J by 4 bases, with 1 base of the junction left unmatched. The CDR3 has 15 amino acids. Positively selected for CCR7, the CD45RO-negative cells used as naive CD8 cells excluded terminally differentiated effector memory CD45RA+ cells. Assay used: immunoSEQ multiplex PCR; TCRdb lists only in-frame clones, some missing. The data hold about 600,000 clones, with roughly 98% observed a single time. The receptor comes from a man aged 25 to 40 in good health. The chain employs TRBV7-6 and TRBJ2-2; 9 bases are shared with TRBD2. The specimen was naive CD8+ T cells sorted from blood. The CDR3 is CASSLGSGGTGELFF. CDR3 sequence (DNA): TGTGCCAGCAGCTTAGGTAGCGGGGGCACCGGGGAGCTGTTTTTT.